These 20 T cell receptor beta chains share one sample of origin, sequenced in a study of blood T cells in healthy people across ages. For the second PCR, which ran for roughly 6 to 12 cycles, a sample-barcoded 5' primer and a J-beta primer mix were used. TCRdb reprocessed the 5' RACE reads via MiXCR and lists one record per CDR3 protein. Of around 1.5 million distinct CDR3 sequences in the sample, 34% were seen once. The source material was blood. All receptors derive from a woman aged 25 to 39 in good health.

This clonotype was seen many times. The chain combines TRBV12-3 or TRBV12-4 with TRBJ2-1; 13 bases are a match to TRBD2. V was pared by 6 bases and J by 11 bases, with 7 bases of the junction left unmatched. The CDR3 loop spans 14 amino acids. In DNA, the CDR3 is TGTGCCAGCAGCCTCGGGACTAGCGGGGTTCAGCAGTTCTTC. The encoded protein is CASSLGTSGVQQFF.

With respect to this clonotype: Sequence at one end of the junction differs from germline and may be a read error. The chain recombines TRBV7-2 with TRBJ2-3; 8 bases agree with TRBD2. Germline V lookup: CDR1 SGHTA, CDR2 FQGNSA. The CDR3 extends over 15 amino acids. The CDR3 spells CASSPWTSRTGTQYF. The DNA for the CDR3 is TGTGCCAGCAGCCCCTGGACTAGCAGAACAGGTACGCAGTATTTT.

Concerning this clonotype: A read error may account for a junction end that differs from germline. The V call is TRBV4-1, the J call TRBJ1-4, with TRBD1 matching over 7 bases. Germline V gene lookup returns CDR1 MGHRA and CDR2 YSYEKL. This CDR3 is 14 amino acids long. The CDR3 nucleotides read TGCGCCGGCAGGACGACAGGGAGGAATGAAAAACTGTTTTTT. Encoded protein: CAGRTTGRNEKLFF.

The chain carries TRBV7-9 and TRBJ2-3; D tentatively fits TRBD1 or TRBD2 (5 bases each). V was clipped by 4 bases and J by 3 bases, with 17 bases between them. The germline gives CDR1 SEHNR, CDR2 FQNEAQ (reference sequence). The CDR3 covers 16 residues. DNA for the CDR3: TGTGCCAGCAGCTGGAGAGGGGATAGGGAGACAGATACGCAGTATTTT. Translated, it gives CASSWRGDRETDTQYF. The full variable domain, its missing parts supplied by reference TRBV7-9 and TRBJ2-3, is DTGVSQNPRHKITKRGQNVTFRCDPISEHNRLYWYRQTLGQGPEFLTYFQNEAQLEKSRLLSDRFSAERPKGSFSTLEIQRTEQGDSAMYLCASSWRGDRETDTQYFGPGTRLTVL.

This clonotype has ten or more counts. The DNA for the CDR3 is TGCAGTGGACCGGCACCTCAAGAGACCCAGTACTTC. Translated, it gives CSGPAPQETQYF. The chain links TRBV20-1 to TRBJ2-5; D uncertain. V was pared by 7 bases and J by 2 bases, with 11 bases between. Germline V CDR1 and CDR2: DFQATT, SNEGSKA (reference sequence). The CDR3 runs to 12 residues.

A few counts support this clonotype. The rearrangement uses TRBV10-3 and TRBJ2-5, with TRBD2 matching over 11 bases. CDR3 length equals 13 residues. Germline V gene data show CDR1 as ENHRY and CDR2 as SYGVKD. The J segment lost 3 bases and the V segment lost 10 bases, leaving 4 bases of the junction unmatched. In nucleotides, the CDR3 is TGTGCCACCACTAGCGGGGGAGAAGAGACCCAGTACTTC. Its translation: CATTSGGEETQYF.

A note on this clonotype: Since a much larger clone is just one base distant, this may be a read error. V usage is TRBV14 and J usage is TRBJ2-1, with unresolved D. The CDR3 is made up of 17 amino acids. CDR1 is SGHDN, CDR2 FVKESK, per germline. Written as DNA, the CDR3 is TGTGCCAGCAGCAGTCGGAAGAAAACAACCTCCTACAATGAGCAGTGCTTC. Translating gives CASSSRKKTTSYNEQCF. Supplemented by reference TRBV14 and TRBJ2-1, the full variable domain reads EAGVTQFPSHSVIEKGQTVTLRCDPISGHDNLYWYRRVMGKEIKFLLHFVKESKQDESGMPNNRFLAERTGGTYSTLKVQPAELEDSGVYFCASSSRKKTTSYNEQCFGPGTRLTVL.

The V gene is TRBV20-1, the J gene TRBJ1-2, with D maybe TRBD1 (5 bases). This CDR3 has 13 residues. Trimming stripped 8 bases from V and 2 bases from J, with 15 bases between. The V gene's germline CDR1 is DFQATT and CDR2 SNEGSKA (reference sequence). CDR3 bases: TGCAGTCTGGAACCGGGGCAGAACTATGGCTACACCTTC. Translation gives CSLEPGQNYGYTF.

The chain recombines TRBV30 with TRBJ1-2, with D possibly TRBD1 on 5 matching bases. Trimming stripped 5 bases from V and 6 bases from J, with 16 bases between. The CDR3 loop spans 13 amino acids. Germline V gene lookup returns CDR1 GTSNPN and CDR2 SVGIG (reference sequence). The CDR3 sequence is CAWSRDSGDGYTF. Written as DNA, the CDR3 is TGTGCCTGGTCCCGGGACTCAGGAGATGGCTACACCTTC.

This clonotype occurred a few times. This chain joins TRBV3-1 and TRBJ2-7; D remains ambiguous. This CDR3 has 15 residues. Germline loops: CDR1 LGHDT, CDR2 YNNKEL (reference sequence). V was pared by 0 bases and J by 1 base, with 10 bases between. This CDR3 reads CASSQDNRRSYEQYF. CDR3 bases: TGTGCCAGCAGCCAAGATAACCGGAGATCCTACGAGCAGTACTTC.

Only a few counts were recorded for this clonotype. This chain connects TRBV9 to TRBJ2-1; D may be TRBD2 (5 bases). The CDR3 consists of 13 residues. With 1 base removed from V and 6 bases from J, the gap between germline ends came to 8 bases. The germline gives CDR1 SGDLS, CDR2 YYNGEE. CDR3 in amino acids: CASSVPRGNEQFF. The CDR3 nucleotides read TGTGCCAGCAGCGTACCCCGGGGCAATGAGCAGTTCTTC.

The V and J genes are TRBV24-1 and TRBJ2-1; tentative D call: TRBD2 (5 bases). The CDR3 spans 13 residues. CDR1 and CDR2 (germline): KGHDR, SFDVKD. V shed 10 bases and J shed 9 bases, with 18 bases lying between them. CDR3 in amino acids: CATSSGLWGEQFF. CDR3 nucleotide sequence: TGTGCCACGAGTTCGGGATTATGGGGTGAGCAGTTCTTC.

This clonotype showed up just a few times. The J gene is TRBJ2-3, the V gene TRBV7-2, with 8 positions matching TRBD1. This CDR3 is 14 amino acids long. Trimming removed 2 bases from V and 5 bases from J; junction bases left unmatched: 3. Germline CDR1 SGHTA, CDR2 FQGNSA. The CDR3 loop is CASSLQGAGDTQYF. In DNA, the CDR3 is TGTGCCAGCAGCTTACAGGGGGCCGGAGATACGCAGTATTTT.

This clonotype showed up just a few times. The rearrangement links TRBV13 to TRBJ2-3; either TRBD1 or TRBD2 may supply D (6 bases each). The V and J ends lost 0 bases and 2 bases respectively, with 12 bases between them. The CDR3 totals 16 residues. CDR1 and CDR2 from the germline V gene are PRHDT and FYEKMQ (reference sequence). The CDR3 is CASSLGEGGFTDTQYF. The CDR3 DNA reads as TGTGCCAGCAGCTTAGGTGAAGGGGGGTTCACAGATACGCAGTATTTT.

The chain recombines TRBV20-1 with TRBJ1-1; 7 positions agree with TRBD1. V was pared by 4 bases and J by 5 bases, with 7 bases of the junction left unmatched. The CDR3 is 13 residues long. Germline CDR1 and CDR2: DFQATT and SNEGSKA (reference sequence). DNA of the CDR3: TGCAGTGCTAACACAGGGGTTGGTACTGAAGCTTTCTTT. Translating gives CSANTGVGTEAFF.

This clonotype showed up just a few times. This chain connects TRBV27 to TRBJ2-7, with TRBD1 matching over 7 bases. Germline CDR1 and CDR2: MNHEY and SMNVEV (reference sequence). The length of the CDR3 is 13 residues. The V and J ends lost 6 bases and 7 bases, in that order; junction bases with no gene match: 9. The CDR3 reads CASSSFRDREQYF. The DNA for the CDR3 is TGTGCCAGCAGCAGCTTCCGGGACAGAGAGCAGTACTTC.

This clonotype was detected once. Being one base from a much bigger clone, this may be a read error. This chain links TRBV29-1 with TRBJ2-3; D is uncertain. CDR3 length: 11 residues. Trimming shortened V by 3 bases and J by 5 bases, and 6 bases separated the two germline ends. CDR1 and CDR2 (germline): SQVTM, ANQGSEA. The CDR3 sequence is CSVEVRDTQYF. DNA for the CDR3: TGCAGCGTTGAGGTCAGAGATACGCAGTATTTT.

The chain uses TRBV28 and TRBJ2-5; TRBD2 aligns across 14 bases. Germline CDR1 is MDHEN and CDR2 is SYDVKM. The CDR3 consists of 16 residues. V gave up 4 bases and J gave up 5 bases; unmatched junction bases: 6. CDR3 in amino acids: CASSSYRLAGGETQYF. CDR3 nucleotides: TGTGCCAGCAGTTCCTACCGACTAGCGGGAGGGGAGACCCAGTACTTC. Using reference TRBV28 and TRBJ2-5 for the parts outside the CDR3, the full variable domain is DVKVTQSSRYLVKRTGEKVFLECVQDMDHENMFWYRQDPGLGLRLIYFSYDVKMKEKGDIPEGYSVSREKKERFSLILESASTNQTSMYLCASSSYRLAGGETQYFGPGTRLLVL.

The rearrangement joins TRBV5-6 to TRBJ2-1; maybe TRBD2 (7 bases). The CDR3 is made up of 18 amino acids. Germline V gives CDR1 SGHDT, CDR2 YYEEEE. The germline V and J ends were trimmed by 0 bases and 12 bases, with 28 bases remaining between them. CDR3 in DNA: TGTGCCAGCAGCTTGGAGGAGGGGGGGGACTTACCCTGGCGTGGGCAGTTCTTC. It yields the protein CASSLEEGGDLPWRGQFF.

The V and J genes are TRBV9 and TRBJ1-1; no clear D. The CDR3 has 15 residues. V was pared by 3 bases and J by 3 bases, with 15 bases between. Germline CDR1 SGDLS, CDR2 YYNGEE. This chain's CDR3 is CASSAETDMYTEAFF. As DNA, the CDR3 is TGTGCCAGCAGCGCAGAAACCGACATGTACACTGAAGCTTTCTTT.